The present TCR beta chain was sequenced within a study of tumor-infiltrating lymphocytes in primary liver carcinoma. Looking at the study overall: Stage T1-T3 N0M0 and a size of roughly 4.2 to 11 cm characterized the tumors. The study, taken as a whole, reports: Overlap in tumor-adjacent and tumor-blood pairs fell below that of tumor region pairs.

The researchers produced TCR beta cDNA from approximately 550 ng total RNA with a constant-region primer. Slightly modified ARM-PCR, run as three nested multiplex PCR rounds, produced the TCR beta libraries. TCRdb fed the multiplex PCR reads into MiXCR, producing one record per CDR3 protein. Among some 180,000 distinct CDR3 sequences listed, around 81% were seen once. Unsorted bulk tissue, about 19-32 mg of it, served as the source for co-extraction of RNA and DNA. Surgical resection served as treatment for the primary liver carcinoma of these patients. Points on this clonotype: Its antigen remains unknown. At one boundary the junction diverges from the germline segment, which might be a read error.

The TCR originated in a man aged 35-49 years with primary liver carcinoma and hepatitis B virus infection. The material sequenced was tumor tissue from primary liver carcinoma.

CDR3 sequence: CASTRTGLIAGGPSETQHF. DNA of the CDR3: TGTGCCAGCACACGGACGGGGTTGATAGCGGGAGGGCCGTCAGAGACCCAGCACTTC. V usage is TRBV6-5 and J usage is TRBJ2-5; 11 bases map to TRBD2. Germline V gives CDR1 MNHEY, CDR2 SVGAGI. This CDR3 has 19 amino acids.